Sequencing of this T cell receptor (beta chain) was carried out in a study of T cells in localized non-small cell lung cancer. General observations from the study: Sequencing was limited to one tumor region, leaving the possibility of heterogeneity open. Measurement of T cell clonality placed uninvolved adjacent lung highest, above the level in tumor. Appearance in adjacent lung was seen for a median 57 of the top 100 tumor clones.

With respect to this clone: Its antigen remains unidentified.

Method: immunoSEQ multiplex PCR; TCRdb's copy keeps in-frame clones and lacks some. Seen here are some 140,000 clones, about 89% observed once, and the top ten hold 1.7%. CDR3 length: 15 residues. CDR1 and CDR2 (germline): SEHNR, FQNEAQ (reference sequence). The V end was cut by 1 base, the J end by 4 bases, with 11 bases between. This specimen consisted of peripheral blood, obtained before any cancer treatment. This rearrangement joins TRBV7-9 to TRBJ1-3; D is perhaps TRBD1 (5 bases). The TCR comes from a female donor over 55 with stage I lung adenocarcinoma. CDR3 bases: TGTGCCAGCAGCTTAGGATCAGGGTTCGGAAACACCATATATTTT. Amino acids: CASSLGSGFGNTIYF. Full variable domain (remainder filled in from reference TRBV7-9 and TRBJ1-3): DTGVSQNPRHKITKRGQNVTFRCDPISEHNRLYWYRQTLGQGPEFLTYFQNEAQLEKSRLLSDRFSAERPKGSFSTLEIQRTEQGDSAMYLCASSLGSGFGNTIYFGEGSWLTVV.